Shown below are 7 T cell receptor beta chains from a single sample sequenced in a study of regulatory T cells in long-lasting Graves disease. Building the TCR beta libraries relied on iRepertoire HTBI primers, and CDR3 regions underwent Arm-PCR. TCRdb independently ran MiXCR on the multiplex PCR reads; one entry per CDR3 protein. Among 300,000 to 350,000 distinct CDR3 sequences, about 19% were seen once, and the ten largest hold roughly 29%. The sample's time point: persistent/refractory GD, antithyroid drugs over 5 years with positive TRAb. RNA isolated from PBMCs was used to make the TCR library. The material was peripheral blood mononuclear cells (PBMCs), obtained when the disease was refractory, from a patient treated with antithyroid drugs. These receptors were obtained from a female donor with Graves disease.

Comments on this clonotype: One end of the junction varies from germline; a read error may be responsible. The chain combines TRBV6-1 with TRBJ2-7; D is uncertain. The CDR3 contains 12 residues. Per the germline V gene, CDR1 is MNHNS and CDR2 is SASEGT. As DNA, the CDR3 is TGTGCCAGGCCAGCTGGGGTCTACGAGCGGTACTTC. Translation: CARPAGVYERYF.

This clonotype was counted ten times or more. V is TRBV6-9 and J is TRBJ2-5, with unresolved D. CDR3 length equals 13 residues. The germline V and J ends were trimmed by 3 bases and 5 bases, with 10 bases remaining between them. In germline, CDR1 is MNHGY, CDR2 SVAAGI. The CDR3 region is CASSYGVAETQYF. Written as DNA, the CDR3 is TGTGCCAGCAGTTACGGAGTTGCGGAGACCCAGTACTTC.

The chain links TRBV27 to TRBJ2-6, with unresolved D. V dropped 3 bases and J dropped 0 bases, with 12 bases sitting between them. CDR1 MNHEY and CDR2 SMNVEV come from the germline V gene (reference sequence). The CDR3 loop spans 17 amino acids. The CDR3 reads CASSLAAVLSGANVLTF. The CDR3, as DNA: TGTGCCAGCAGTTTGGCGGCAGTCCTCTCTGGGGCCAACGTCCTGACTTTC.

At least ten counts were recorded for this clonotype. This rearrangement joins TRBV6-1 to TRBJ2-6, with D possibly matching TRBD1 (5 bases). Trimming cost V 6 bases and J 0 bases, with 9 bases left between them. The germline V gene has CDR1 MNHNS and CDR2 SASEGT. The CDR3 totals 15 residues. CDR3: CASSADSSGANVLTF. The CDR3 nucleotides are TGTGCCAGCAGCGCTGACAGCTCTGGGGCCAACGTCCTGACTTTC.

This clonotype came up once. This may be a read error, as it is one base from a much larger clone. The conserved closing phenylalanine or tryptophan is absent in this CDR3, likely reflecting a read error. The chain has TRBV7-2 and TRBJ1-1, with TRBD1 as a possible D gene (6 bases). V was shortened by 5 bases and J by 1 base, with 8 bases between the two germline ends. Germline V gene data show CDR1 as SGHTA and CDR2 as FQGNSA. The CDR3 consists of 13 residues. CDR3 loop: CASSGRGNTEAFL. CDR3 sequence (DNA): TGTGCCAGCAGCGGCAGGGGGAACACTGAAGCTTTCCTT.

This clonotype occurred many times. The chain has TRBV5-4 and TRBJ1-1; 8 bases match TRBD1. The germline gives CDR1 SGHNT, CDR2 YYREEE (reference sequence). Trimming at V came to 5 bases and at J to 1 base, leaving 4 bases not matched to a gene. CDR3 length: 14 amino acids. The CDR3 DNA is TGTGCCAGCAGTCTGGACAGGGAGAACACTGAAGCTTTCTTT. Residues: CASSLDRENTEAFF.

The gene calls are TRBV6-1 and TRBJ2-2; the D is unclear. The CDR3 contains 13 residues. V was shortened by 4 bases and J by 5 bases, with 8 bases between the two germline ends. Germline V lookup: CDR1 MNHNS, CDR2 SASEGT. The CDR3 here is CASSAVVTGELFF. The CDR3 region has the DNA TGTGCCAGCAGTGCCGTGGTGACCGGGGAGCTGTTTTTT.